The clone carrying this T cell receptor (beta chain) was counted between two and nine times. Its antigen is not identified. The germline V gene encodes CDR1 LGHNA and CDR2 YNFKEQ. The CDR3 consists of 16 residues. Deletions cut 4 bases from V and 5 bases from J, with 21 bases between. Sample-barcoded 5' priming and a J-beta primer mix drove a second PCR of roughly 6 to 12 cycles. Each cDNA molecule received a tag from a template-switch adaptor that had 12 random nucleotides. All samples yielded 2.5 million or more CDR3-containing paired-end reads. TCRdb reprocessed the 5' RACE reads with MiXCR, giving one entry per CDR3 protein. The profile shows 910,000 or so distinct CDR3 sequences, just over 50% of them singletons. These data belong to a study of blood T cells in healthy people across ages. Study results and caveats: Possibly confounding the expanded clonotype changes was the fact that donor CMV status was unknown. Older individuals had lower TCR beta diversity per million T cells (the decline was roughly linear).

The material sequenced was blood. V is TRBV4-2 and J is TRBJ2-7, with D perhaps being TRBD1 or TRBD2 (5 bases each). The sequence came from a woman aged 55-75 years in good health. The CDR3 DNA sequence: TGTGCCAGCAGCCCCCTGGGGGTAGTCTCGGGGAACGAGCAGTACTTC. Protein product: CASSPLGVVSGNEQYF.